Presented here are 13 T cell receptor beta chains from one specimen sequenced in a study of Ad26.COV2.S vaccination and SARS-CoV-2 variants. Only in-frame clones appear in the TCRdb table, and some are missing; sequencing was by immunoSEQ multiplex PCR. The table records hundreds of thousands of clones, roughly 90% of them present only once. The treatment denotes: around 19 received Ad26.COV2.S at low or high dose, single or two shots; roughly five received placebo; per-sample allocation not given. The samples were gathered on day 63 after the first injection of vaccine or placebo. Source: peripheral blood, taken in a trial of Ad26.COV2.S vaccine versus placebo. Receptors originate from a person aged 18-65 years who received the Ad26.COV2.S COVID-19 vaccine or a placebo.

V and J are TRBV9 and TRBJ1-4; no clear D. V lost 0 bases and J lost 5, with 11 bases in between. In germline, CDR1 is SGDLS, CDR2 YYNGEE. The CDR3 runs to 15 residues. CDR3 amino acids: CASSVDGSPNEKLFF. CDR3 bases: TGTGCCAGCAGCGTAGACGGCAGCCCGAATGAAAAACTGTTTTTT.

The chain recombines TRBV19 with TRBJ2-3; D tentatively reads TRBD1 or TRBD2 (5 bases each). The CDR3 has 15 amino acids. With 5 bases removed from V and 4 bases from J, the gap between germline ends came to 16 bases. Germline assignment: CDR1 LNHDA and CDR2 SQIVND (reference sequence). This CDR3 is CASSRGTLVADTQYF. For the CDR3, the DNA is TGTGCCAGTAGTCGAGGGACGCTGGTCGCAGATACGCAGTATTTT.

This chain connects TRBV5-1 to TRBJ1-4, with D maybe TRBD1 (5 bases). The germline gives CDR1 SGHRS, CDR2 YFSETQ. Trimming pared 4 bases from V and 6 bases from J, leaving 19 bases between. The CDR3 spans 16 residues. The CDR3 DNA follows: TGCGCCAGCAGCATGGGTTTAGGGGCAGCCTATGAAAAACTGTTTTTT. Encoded protein: CASSMGLGAAYEKLFF. Using reference TRBV5-1 and TRBJ1-4 for the parts outside the CDR3, the full variable domain is KAGVTQTPRYLIKTRGQQVTLSCSPISGHRSVSWYQQTPGQGLQFLFEYFSETQRNKGNFPGRFSGRQFSNSRSEMNVSTLELGDSALYLCASSMGLGAAYEKLFFGSGTQLSVL.

The chain employs TRBV7-2 and TRBJ2-1; no clear D. The V and J ends lost 3 bases and 6 bases respectively, with 9 bases between them. CDR1 is SGHTA, CDR2 FQGNSA, per germline. The CDR3 contains 13 residues. The CDR3 nucleotides read TGTGCCAGCAGCTTGTCGAGTCTCAATGAGCAGTTCTTC. Its protein is CASSLSSLNEQFF. The variable domain in full, completed from reference TRBV7-2 and TRBJ2-1, reads GAGVSQSPSNKVTEKGKDVELRCDPISGHTALYWYRQSLGQGLEFLIYFQGNSAPDKSGLPSDRFSAERTGGSVSTLTIQRTQQEDSAVYLCASSLSSLNEQFFGPGTRLTVL.

The chain links TRBV27 to TRBJ2-3; 11 bases are shared with TRBD2. The CDR3 is 16 residues long. CDR1 is MNHEY and CDR2 is SMNVEV in the germline V gene (reference sequence). With 5 bases clipped from V and 3 bases from J, the junction kept 7 bases outside the gene matches. The CDR3 is CASSTKVAGGTDTQYF. The CDR3 DNA sequence: TGTGCCAGCAGTACCAAGGTAGCGGGGGGGACAGATACGCAGTATTTT.

The V call is TRBV3-1 (or the pseudogene TRBV3-2), the J call TRBJ2-1; D is undetermined. This CDR3 contains 13 residues. From germline, CDR1 is LGHDT and CDR2 YNNKEL (reference sequence). Deletions cut 3 bases from V and 5 bases from J, with 8 bases between. CDR3 nucleotide sequence: TGTGCCAGCAGCCATGGTGGACACAATGAGCAGTTCTTC. It translates to CASSHGGHNEQFF.

The chain carries TRBV4-1 and TRBJ2-6, with D possibly being TRBD2 (7 bases). This CDR3 spans 19 amino acids. Trimming took 0 bases from V and 3 from J, leaving 18 bases between them. Germline CDR1 and CDR2: MGHRA and YSYEKL. This CDR3 is CASSQDRGASTVGANVLTF. In DNA, the CDR3 is TGCGCCAGCAGCCAAGATCGGGGGGCATCAACGGTTGGGGCCAACGTCCTGACTTTC.

V and J are TRBV19 and TRBJ2-5, with a possible D match to TRBD1 (6 bases). This CDR3 region has 14 residues. Between the trimmed V and J ends, which lost 5 bases and 3 bases, there was a span of 13 bases. Germline values: CDR1 LNHDA, CDR2 SQIVND (reference sequence). The CDR3 bases are TGTGCCAGTAGTCAGGGGTTTGATAAAGAGACCCAGTACTTC. It codes for CASSQGFDKETQYF.

Here the CDR3 reads CASSSATRGPSAYYEQYF. Written as DNA, the CDR3 is TGTGCCAGCAGCTCAGCGACGAGGGGCCCCTCGGCGTACTACGAGCAGTACTTC. The chain carries TRBV5-6 and TRBJ2-7; D is possibly TRBD1 or TRBD2 (5 bases each). V was pared by 3 bases and J by 3 bases, with 25 bases between. This CDR3 has 18 amino acids. From germline, CDR1 is SGHDT and CDR2 YYEEEE.

This clone was seen only a few times. The chain uses TRBV11-2 and TRBJ2-2; 9 nucleotides align to TRBD1. Losses at the gene ends were 1 base for V and 5 bases for J; bases not matched to a gene: 5. Per germline, CDR1 SGHAT and CDR2 FQNNGV. CDR3 length: 16 residues. CDR3 residues: CASSLGTGVFTGELFF. As DNA, the CDR3 is TGTGCCAGCAGCTTAGGGACAGGGGTATTTACCGGGGAGCTGTTTTTT.

The chain has TRBV27 and TRBJ2-7; D unresolved. The V gene lost 2 bases and the J gene lost 3 bases, with 5 bases spanning the gap. Germline CDR1 is MNHEY and CDR2 is SMNVEV (reference sequence). The CDR3 contains 12 residues. The CDR3 DNA follows: TGTGCCAGCAGTTTAATCGGCTACGAGCAGTACTTC. Translated, it gives CASSLIGYEQYF.

V and J are TRBV19 and TRBJ2-7; maybe TRBD1 (6 bases). With 5 bases removed from V and 2 bases from J, the gap between germline ends came to 16 bases. The CDR3 covers 15 residues. The germline CDR1 and CDR2 sequences are LNHDA and SQIVND (reference sequence). The CDR3 nucleotides are TGTGCCAGTAGTGAATCCGGGACACGGACCTACGAGCAGTACTTC. This codes for CASSESGTRTYEQYF.

A remark on this clone: The same CDR3 arises from other DNA sequences in this sample as well. J is TRBJ1-2 and V is TRBV20-1, with TRBD1 identical over 9 bases. The length of the CDR3 is 11 residues. Germline values: CDR1 DFQATT, CDR2 SNEGSKA (reference sequence). V lost 6 bases to trimming and J lost 6 bases; unmatched junction nucleotides: 2. The CDR3 is CSAGDRDGYTF. The DNA of the CDR3 is TGCAGTGCCGGGGACAGGGATGGCTACACCTTC.